This passage covers 4 T cell receptor beta chains from one sample sequenced in a study of T cell responses to AZD1222 COVID-19 vaccine. TCRdb's copy holds only in-frame clones and misses some; the assay was immunoSEQ multiplex PCR. The sample yields 150,000 to 200,000 clones, 87% seen once. The source was peripheral blood, collected 28 days after the second AZD1222 dose. These receptors were obtained from an adult who received the AZD1222 COVID-19 vaccine.

On this clone: Its ends do not fully match the called genes, so a read error is possible. The chain uses TRBV19 and TRBJ1-4; 11 bases fit TRBD1. Per the germline V gene, CDR1 is LNHDA and CDR2 is SQIVND (reference sequence). The CDR3 covers 21 residues. DNA for the CDR3: TGTGCCAGTAGTAAGTCGCCTCCGGGACAGGGGGACCGATGGGCTAATGAAAAACAGTTTTTT. Amino acids: CASSKSPPGQGDRWANEKQFF.

The chain links TRBV15 to TRBJ1-2, with D unresolved. The V end was cut by 0 bases, the J end by 4 bases, with 9 bases between. CDR3 length: 14 amino acids. Looked up from germline, CDR1 is LNHNV and CDR2 is YYDKDF (reference sequence). The CDR3 is CATSRELSIYGYTF. CDR3 DNA: TGTGCCACCAGCAGAGAGTTATCTATCTATGGCTACACCTTC.

This chain connects TRBV5-4 to TRBJ1-3; D is ambiguous. Germline lookup yields CDR1 SGHNT and CDR2 YYREEE (reference sequence). There are 14 residues in the CDR3. The V end lost 3 bases, the J end lost 5 bases, and 12 bases lay between the germline ends. The CDR3 sequence: CASSSGSERNTIYF. The CDR3 DNA reads TGTGCCAGCAGCTCTGGCAGCGAAAGAAACACCATATATTTT.

V is TRBV4-1 and J is TRBJ2-3; TRBD1 matches at 9 bases. The trim removed 8 bases at V and 0 bases at J, leaving 3 bases unmatched. CDR1 MGHRA and CDR2 YSYEKL come from the germline V gene. CDR3 length equals 14 residues. The CDR3 reads CASGQGRSTDTQYF. The CDR3 DNA sequence: TGCGCCAGCGGACAGGGGCGAAGCACAGATACGCAGTATTTT.